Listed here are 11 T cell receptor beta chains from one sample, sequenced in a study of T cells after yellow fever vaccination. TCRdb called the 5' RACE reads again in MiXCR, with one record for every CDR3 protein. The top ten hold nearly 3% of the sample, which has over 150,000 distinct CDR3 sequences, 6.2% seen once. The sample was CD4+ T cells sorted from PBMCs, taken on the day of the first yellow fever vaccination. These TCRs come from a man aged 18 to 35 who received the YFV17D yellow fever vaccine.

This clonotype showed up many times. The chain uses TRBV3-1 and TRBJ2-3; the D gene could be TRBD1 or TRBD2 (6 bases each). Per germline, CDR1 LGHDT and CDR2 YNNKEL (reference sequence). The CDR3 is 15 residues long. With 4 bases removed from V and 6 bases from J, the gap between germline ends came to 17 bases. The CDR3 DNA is TGTGCCAGCAGCCCGGGGGCCATCGGAAGTGATACGCAGTATTTT. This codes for CASSPGAIGSDTQYF.

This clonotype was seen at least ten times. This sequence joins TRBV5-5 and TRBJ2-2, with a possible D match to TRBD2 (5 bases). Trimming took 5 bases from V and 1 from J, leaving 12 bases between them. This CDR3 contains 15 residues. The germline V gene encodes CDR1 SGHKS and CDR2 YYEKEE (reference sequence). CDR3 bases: TGTGCCAGCAGTGGAGGTCGGGGGAACACCGGGGAGCTGTTTTTT. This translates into CASSGGRGNTGELFF.

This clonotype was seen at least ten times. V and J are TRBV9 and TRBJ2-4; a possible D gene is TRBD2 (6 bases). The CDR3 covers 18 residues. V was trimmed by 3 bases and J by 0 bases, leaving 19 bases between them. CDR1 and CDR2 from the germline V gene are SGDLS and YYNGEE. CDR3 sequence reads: CASSEGGGGLLAKNIQYF. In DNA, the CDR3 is TGTGCCAGCAGCGAGGGAGGTGGGGGACTTTTAGCCAAAAACATTCAGTACTTC.

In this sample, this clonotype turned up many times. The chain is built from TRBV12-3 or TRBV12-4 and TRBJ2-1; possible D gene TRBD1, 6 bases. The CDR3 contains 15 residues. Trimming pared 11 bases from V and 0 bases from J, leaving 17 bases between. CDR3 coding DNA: TGTGCCGGATCGACAGGAATTAGCTCCTACAATGAGCAGTTCTTC. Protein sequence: CAGSTGISSYNEQFF.

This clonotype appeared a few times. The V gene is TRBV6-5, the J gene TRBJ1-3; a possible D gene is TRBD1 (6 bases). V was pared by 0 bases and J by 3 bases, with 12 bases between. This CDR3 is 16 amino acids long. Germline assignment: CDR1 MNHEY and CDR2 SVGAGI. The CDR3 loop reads CASSYSKQGSGNTIYF. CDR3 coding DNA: TGTGCCAGCAGTTACTCGAAACAGGGAAGTGGAAACACCATATATTTT.

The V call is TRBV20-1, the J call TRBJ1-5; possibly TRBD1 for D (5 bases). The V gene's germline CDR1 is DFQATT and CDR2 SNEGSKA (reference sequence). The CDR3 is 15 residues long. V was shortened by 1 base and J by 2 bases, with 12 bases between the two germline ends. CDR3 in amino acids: CSARGGLGGNQPQHF. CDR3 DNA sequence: TGCAGTGCTAGAGGGGGGTTAGGTGGCAATCAGCCCCAGCATTTT.

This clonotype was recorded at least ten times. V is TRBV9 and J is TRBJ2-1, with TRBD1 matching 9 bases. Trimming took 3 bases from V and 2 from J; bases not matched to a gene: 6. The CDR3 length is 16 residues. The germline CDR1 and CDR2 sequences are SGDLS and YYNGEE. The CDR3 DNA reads TGTGCCAGCAGCGGGGACAGGGCCAGGACCTACAATGAGCAGTTCTTC. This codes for CASSGDRARTYNEQFF.

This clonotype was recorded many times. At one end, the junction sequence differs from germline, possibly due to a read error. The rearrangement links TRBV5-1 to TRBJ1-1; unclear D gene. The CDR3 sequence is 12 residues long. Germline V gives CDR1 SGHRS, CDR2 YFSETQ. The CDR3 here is CASSLVGTEAFF. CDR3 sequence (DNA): TGTGCCAGCAGCTTAGTCGGCACTGAAGCTTTCTTT.

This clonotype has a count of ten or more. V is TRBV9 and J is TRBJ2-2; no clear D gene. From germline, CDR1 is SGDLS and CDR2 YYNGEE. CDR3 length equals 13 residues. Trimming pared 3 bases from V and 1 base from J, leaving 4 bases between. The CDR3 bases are TGTGCCAGCAGCGATGTGAACACCGGGGAGCTGTTTTTT. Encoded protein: CASSDVNTGELFF.

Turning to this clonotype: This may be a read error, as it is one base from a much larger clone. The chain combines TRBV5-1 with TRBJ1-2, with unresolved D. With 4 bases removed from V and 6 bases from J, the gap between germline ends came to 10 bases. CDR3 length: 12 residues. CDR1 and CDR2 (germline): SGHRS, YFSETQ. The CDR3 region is CASSRGDDGYTF. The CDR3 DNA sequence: TGCGCCAGCAGCCGAGGTGATGATGGCTACACCTTC.

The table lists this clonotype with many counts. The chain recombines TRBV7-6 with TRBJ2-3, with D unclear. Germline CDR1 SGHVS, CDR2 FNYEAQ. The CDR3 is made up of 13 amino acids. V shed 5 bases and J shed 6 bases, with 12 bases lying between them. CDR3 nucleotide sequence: TGTGCCAGCAGCATACAGCATCCGGATACGCAGTATTTT. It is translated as CASSIQHPDTQYF.